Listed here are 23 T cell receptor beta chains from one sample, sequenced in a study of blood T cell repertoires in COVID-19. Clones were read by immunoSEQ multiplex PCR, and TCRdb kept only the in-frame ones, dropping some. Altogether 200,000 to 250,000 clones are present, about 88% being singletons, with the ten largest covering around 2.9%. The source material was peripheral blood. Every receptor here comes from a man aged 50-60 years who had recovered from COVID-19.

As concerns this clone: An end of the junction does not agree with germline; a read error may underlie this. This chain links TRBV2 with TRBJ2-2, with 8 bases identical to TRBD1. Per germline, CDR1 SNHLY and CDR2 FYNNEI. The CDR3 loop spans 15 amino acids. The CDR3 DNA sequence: TGTGCCAGAAGTGGGCTTGGACAGGGTTCCGGGGAGCTGTTTTTT. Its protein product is CARSGLGQGSGELFF. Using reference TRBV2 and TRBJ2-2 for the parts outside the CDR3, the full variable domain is EPEVTQTPSHQVTQMGQEVILRCVPISNHLYFYWYRQILGQKVEFLVSFYNNEISEKSEIFDDQFSVERPDGSNFTLKIRSTKLEDSAMYFCARSGLGQGSGELFFGEGSRLTVL.

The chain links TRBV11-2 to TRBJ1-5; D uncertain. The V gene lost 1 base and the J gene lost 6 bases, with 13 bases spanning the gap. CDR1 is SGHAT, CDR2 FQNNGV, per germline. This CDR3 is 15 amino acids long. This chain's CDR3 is CASSLGSGGSQPQHF. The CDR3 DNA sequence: TGTGCCAGCAGCTTAGGATCAGGTGGGTCTCAGCCCCAGCATTTT.

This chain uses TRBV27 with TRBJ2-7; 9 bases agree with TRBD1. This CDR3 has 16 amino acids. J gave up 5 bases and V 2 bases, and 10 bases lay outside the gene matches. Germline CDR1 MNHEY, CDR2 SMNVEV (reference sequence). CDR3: CASSLRGTGPRDEQYF. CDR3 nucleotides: TGTGCCAGCAGTTTAAGAGGGACAGGGCCCAGGGACGAGCAGTACTTC.

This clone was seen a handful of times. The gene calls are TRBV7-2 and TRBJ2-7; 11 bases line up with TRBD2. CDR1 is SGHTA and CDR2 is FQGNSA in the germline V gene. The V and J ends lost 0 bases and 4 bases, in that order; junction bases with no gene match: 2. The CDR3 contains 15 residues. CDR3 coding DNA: TGTGCCAGCAGCTTAGCGGGACTAGCGGAGTACGAGCAGTACTTC. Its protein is CASSLAGLAEYEQYF.

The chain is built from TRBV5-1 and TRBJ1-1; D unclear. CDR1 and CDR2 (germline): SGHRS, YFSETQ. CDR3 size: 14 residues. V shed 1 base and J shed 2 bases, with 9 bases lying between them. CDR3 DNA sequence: TGCGCCAGCAGCTTGCCCAAGCCCAACACTGAAGCTTTCTTT. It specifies CASSLPKPNTEAFF.

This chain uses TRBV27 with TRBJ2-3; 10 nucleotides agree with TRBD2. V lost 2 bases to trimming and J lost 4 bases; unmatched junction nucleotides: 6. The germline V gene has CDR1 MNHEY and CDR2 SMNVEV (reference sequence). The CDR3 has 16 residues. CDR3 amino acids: CASSLAASGGADTQYF. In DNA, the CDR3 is TGTGCCAGCAGTTTAGCAGCTAGCGGGGGAGCAGATACGCAGTATTTT.

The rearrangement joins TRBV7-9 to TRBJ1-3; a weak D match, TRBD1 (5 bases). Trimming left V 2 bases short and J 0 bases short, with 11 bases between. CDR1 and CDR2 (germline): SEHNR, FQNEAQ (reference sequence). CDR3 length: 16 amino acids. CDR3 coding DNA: TGTGCCAGCAGCTTACGGACATCTGACTCTGGAAACACCATATATTTT. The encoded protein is CASSLRTSDSGNTIYF. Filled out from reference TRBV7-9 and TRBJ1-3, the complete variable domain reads DTGVSQNPRHKITKRGQNVTFRCDPISEHNRLYWYRQTLGQGPEFLTYFQNEAQLEKSRLLSDRFSAERPKGSFSTLEIQRTEQGDSAMYLCASSLRTSDSGNTIYFGEGSWLTVV.

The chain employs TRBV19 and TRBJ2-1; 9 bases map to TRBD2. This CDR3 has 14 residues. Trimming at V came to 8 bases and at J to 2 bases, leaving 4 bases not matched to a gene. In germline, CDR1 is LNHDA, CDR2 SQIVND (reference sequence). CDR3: CASSGGRAYNEQFF. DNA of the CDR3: TGTGCCAGTTCGGGCGGGAGGGCCTACAATGAGCAGTTCTTC.

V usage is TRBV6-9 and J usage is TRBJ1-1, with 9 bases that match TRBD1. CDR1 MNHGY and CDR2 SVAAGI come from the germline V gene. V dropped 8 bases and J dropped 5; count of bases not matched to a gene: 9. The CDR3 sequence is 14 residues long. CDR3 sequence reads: CASLRDRANTEAFF. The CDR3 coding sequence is TGTGCCAGCCTCCGGGACAGGGCTAATACTGAAGCTTTCTTT.

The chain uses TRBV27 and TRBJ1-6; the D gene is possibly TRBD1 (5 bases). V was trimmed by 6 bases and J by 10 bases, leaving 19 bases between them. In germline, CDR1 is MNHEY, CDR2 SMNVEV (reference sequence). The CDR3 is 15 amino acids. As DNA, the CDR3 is TGTGCCAGCAGCAACGGGCCAGGGAAGGGCTCACCCCTCCACTTT. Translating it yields CASSNGPGKGSPLHF.

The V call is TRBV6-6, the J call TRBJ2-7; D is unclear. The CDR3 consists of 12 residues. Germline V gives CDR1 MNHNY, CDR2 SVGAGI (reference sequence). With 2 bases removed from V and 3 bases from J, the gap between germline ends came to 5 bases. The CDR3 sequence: CASSYVSYEQYF. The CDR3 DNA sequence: TGTGCCAGCAGTTACGTCAGCTACGAGCAGTACTTC.

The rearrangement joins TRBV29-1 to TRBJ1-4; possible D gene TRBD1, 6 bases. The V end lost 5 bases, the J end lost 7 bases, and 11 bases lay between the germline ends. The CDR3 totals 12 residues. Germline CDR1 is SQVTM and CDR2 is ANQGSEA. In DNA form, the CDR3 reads TGCAGCGTTCGGGGGGCGAGTGAAAAACTGTTTTTT. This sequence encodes CSVRGASEKLFF.

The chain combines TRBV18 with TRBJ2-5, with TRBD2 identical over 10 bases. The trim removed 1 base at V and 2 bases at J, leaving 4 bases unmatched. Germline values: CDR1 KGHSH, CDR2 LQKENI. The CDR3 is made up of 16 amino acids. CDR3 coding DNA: TGTGCCAGCTCACCACGGACTAGCGGACCGCAAGAGACCCAGTACTTC. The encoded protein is CASSPRTSGPQETQYF. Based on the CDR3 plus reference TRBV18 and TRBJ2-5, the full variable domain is NAGVMQNPRHLVRRRGQEARLRCSPMKGHSHVYWYRQLPEEGLKFMVYLQKENIIDESGMPKERFSAEFPKEGPSILRIQQVVRGDSAAYFCASSPRTSGPQETQYFGPGTRLLVL.

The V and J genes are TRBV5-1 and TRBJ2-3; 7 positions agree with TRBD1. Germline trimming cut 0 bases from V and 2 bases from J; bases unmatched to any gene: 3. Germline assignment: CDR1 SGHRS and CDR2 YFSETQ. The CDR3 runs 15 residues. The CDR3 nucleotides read TGCGCCAGCAGCTTGGCCGGGACAGCCACAGATACGCAGTATTTT. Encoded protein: CASSLAGTATDTQYF. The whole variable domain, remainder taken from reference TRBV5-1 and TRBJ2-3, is KAGVTQTPRYLIKTRGQQVTLSCSPISGHRSVSWYQQTPGQGLQFLFEYFSETQRNKGNFPGRFSGRQFSNSRSEMNVSTLELGDSALYLCASSLAGTATDTQYFGPGTRLTVL.

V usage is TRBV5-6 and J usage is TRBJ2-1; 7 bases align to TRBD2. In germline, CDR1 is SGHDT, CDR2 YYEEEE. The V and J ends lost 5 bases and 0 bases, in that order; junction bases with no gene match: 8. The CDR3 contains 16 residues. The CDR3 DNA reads TGTGCCAGCAGTAGAGCTAGCGGAGGCTCCTACAATGAGCAGTTCTTC. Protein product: CASSRASGGSYNEQFF.

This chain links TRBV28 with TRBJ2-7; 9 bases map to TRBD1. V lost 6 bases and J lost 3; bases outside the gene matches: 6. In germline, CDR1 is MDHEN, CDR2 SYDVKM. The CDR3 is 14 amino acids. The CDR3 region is CASSNRGPLYEQYF. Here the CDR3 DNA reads TGTGCCAGCAGCAACAGGGGGCCCCTCTACGAGCAGTACTTC.

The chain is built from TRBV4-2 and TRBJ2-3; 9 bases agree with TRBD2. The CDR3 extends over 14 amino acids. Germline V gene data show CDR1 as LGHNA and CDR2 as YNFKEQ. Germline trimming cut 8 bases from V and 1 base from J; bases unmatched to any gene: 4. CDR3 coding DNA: TGTGCCAGCGGACAGCGGGAGGGCACAGATACGCAGTATTTT. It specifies CASGQREGTDTQYF.

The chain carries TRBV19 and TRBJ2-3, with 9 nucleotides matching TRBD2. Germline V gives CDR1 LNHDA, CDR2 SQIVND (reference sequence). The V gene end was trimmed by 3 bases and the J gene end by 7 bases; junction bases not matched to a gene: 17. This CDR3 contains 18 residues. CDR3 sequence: CASSMVSGRTGGANTQYF. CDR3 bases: TGTGCCAGTAGTATGGTTAGCGGGAGAACAGGAGGTGCAAATACGCAGTATTTT. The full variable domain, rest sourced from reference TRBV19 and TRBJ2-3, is DGGITQSPKYLFRKEGQNVTLSCEQNLNHDAMYWYRQDPGQGLRLIYYSQIVNDFQKGDIAEGYSVSREKKESFPLTVTSAQKNPTAFYLCASSMVSGRTGGANTQYFGPGTRLTVL.

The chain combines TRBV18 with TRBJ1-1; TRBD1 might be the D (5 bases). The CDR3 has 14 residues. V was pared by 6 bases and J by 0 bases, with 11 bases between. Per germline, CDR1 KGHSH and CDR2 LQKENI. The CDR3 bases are TGTGCCAGCTCCTACGACAGTCTGAACACTGAAGCTTTCTTT. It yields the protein CASSYDSLNTEAFF.

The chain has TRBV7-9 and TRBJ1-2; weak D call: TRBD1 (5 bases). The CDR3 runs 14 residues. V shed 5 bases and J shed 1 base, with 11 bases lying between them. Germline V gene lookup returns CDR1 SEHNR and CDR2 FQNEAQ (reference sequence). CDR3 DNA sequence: TGTGCCAGCAGCCCCACAGGATATAACTATGGCTACACCTTC. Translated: CASSPTGYNYGYTF.

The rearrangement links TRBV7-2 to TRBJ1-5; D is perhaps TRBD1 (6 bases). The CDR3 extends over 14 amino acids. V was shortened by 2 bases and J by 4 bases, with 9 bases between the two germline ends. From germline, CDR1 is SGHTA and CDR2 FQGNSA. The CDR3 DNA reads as TGTGCCAGCAGCTTAAGACAGGCAAATCAGCCCCAGCATTTT. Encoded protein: CASSLRQANQPQHF.

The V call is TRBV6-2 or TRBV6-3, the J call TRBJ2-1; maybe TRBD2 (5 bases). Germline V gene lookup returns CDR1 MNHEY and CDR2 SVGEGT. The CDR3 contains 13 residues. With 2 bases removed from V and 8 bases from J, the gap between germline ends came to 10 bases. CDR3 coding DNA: TGTGCCAGCAGTTACGCGGGCCGGCATGAGCAGTTCTTC. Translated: CASSYAGRHEQFF.

The CDR3 DNA is TGCGCCAGCAGCCTAGGACAGGGTTACAATGAGCAGTTCTTC. Its translation: CASSLGQGYNEQFF. The chain combines TRBV5-1 with TRBJ2-1, with TRBD1 matching 8 bases. This CDR3 comprises 14 residues. Looked up from germline, CDR1 is SGHRS and CDR2 is YFSETQ. The V and J ends lost 4 bases and 4 bases, in that order; junction bases with no gene match: 4.